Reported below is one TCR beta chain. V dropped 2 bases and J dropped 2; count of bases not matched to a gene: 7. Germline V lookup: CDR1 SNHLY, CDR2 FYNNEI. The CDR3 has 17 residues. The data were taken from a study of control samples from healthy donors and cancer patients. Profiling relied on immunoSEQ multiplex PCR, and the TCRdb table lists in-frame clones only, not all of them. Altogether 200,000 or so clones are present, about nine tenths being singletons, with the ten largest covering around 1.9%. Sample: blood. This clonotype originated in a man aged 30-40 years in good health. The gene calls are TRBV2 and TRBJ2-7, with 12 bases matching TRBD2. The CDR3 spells CASSETFPSGGAYEQYF. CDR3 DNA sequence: TGTGCCAGCAGTGAAACCTTTCCTAGCGGGGGGGCCTACGAGCAGTACTTC.